The 15 T cell receptor beta chains presented below share a single source sample, sequenced in a study of cytomegalovirus exposure and HLA in healthy donors. This table comes from immunoSEQ multiplex PCR, and its TCRdb copy is limited to in-frame clones, with some not included. The table includes over 110,000 clones, around nine tenths detected once. The sequencing input was PBMCs. The receptors shown here come from a man younger than 35 in good health and CMV-seropositive.

This chain connects TRBV5-4 to TRBJ1-2; 8 bases match TRBD1. V gave up 4 bases and J gave up 4 bases; unmatched junction bases: 9. The CDR3 is 15 amino acids. Germline CDR1 is SGHNT and CDR2 is YYREEE (reference sequence). CDR3 sequence reads: CASSTRTGRGYGYTF. The CDR3 DNA is TGTGCCAGCAGCACCAGGACAGGGCGAGGCTATGGCTACACCTTC.

V and J are TRBV19 and TRBJ2-7, with a weak D call TRBD2 (6 bases). Germline CDR1 LNHDA, CDR2 SQIVND (reference sequence). The CDR3 has 13 residues. The V gene lost 3 bases and the J gene lost 6 bases, with 12 bases spanning the gap. The DNA of the CDR3 is TGTGCCAGTAGTATTGGGGGGATCGGCGAGCAGTACTTC. Translated: CASSIGGIGEQYF.

This clone has a single count. For the CDR3, the DNA is TGTGCCAGCAGCTTGGCGACAGGCAACAATGAGCAGTTCTTC. Translated, it gives CASSLATGNNEQFF. J is TRBJ2-1 and V is TRBV5-4; tentatively, D is TRBD1 (6 bases). This CDR3 has 14 residues. Germline V CDR1 and CDR2: SGHNT, YYREEE (reference sequence). Trimming removed 0 bases from V and 5 bases from J, with 9 bases in between.

The rearrangement joins TRBV6-5 to TRBJ1-6; D remains unclear. V was trimmed by 2 bases and J by 7 bases, leaving 3 bases between them. Germline CDR1 and CDR2: MNHEY and SVGAGI. The CDR3 is 12 residues long. CDR3 in amino acids: CASSYLNSPLHF. As DNA, the CDR3 is TGTGCCAGCAGTTACCTCAATTCACCCCTCCACTTT.

The genes are TRBV7-3 and TRBJ2-1; maybe TRBD2 (7 bases). The CDR3 sequence is 13 residues long. Trimming pared 5 bases from V and 8 bases from J, leaving 13 bases between. Per germline, CDR1 SGHTA and CDR2 FQGTGA. In DNA form, the CDR3 reads TGTGCCAGCAGCACAAGGGGGGGATATGAGCAGTTCTTC. As protein: CASSTRGGYEQFF.

The chain couples TRBV19 to TRBJ2-7; TRBD1 matches 9 bases. The CDR3 runs 15 residues. Germline values: CDR1 LNHDA, CDR2 SQIVND (reference sequence). The ends lost 10 bases at V and 4 bases at J; junction bases unmatched: 14. In nucleotides, the CDR3 is TGTGCCACTAAAGCGGGGACAGGGAATCCTTACGAGCAGTACTTC. It specifies CATKAGTGNPYEQYF.

The genes are TRBV27 and TRBJ1-1; TRBD1 might be the D (5 bases). Germline V gives CDR1 MNHEY, CDR2 SMNVEV (reference sequence). Trimming cost V 0 bases and J 9 bases, with 11 bases left between them. This CDR3 has 13 residues. DNA for the CDR3: TGTGCCAGCAGTTTATCGACGGGGGTAAAAGCTTTCTTT. Translation: CASSLSTGVKAFF.

This clone has just one count. V and J are TRBV18 and TRBJ1-1, with 7 bases matching TRBD1. Germline CDR1 and CDR2: KGHSH and LQKENI. V lost 2 bases and J lost 4; bases outside the gene matches: 13. The CDR3 loop spans 17 amino acids. CDR3 in amino acids: CASSPWPKGARGTEAFF. The CDR3 DNA follows: TGTGCCAGCTCACCATGGCCTAAGGGGGCTCGGGGCACTGAAGCTTTCTTT.

The CDR3 region is CSVESQQGAGGYTF. CDR3 DNA sequence: TGCAGCGTTGAGTCTCAGCAGGGGGCTGGTGGCTACACCTTC. The rearrangement links TRBV29-1 to TRBJ1-2, with 8 bases fitting TRBD1. The CDR3 contains 14 residues. Germline CDR1 and CDR2: SQVTM and ANQGSEA. The V and J ends lost 3 bases and 7 bases, in that order; junction bases with no gene match: 10.

This chain joins TRBV21-1 and TRBJ2-1; TRBD2 is the table's D call and was not checked against the DNA. TRBV21-1 is annotated as a pseudogene. The CDR3 has 16 amino acids. CDR3 amino acids: CASSKRCSGRMCEQFF. The CDR3 DNA reads as TGTGCCAGCAGCAAGCGTTGTAGCGGGAGGATGTGTGAGCAGTTCTTC.

The chain is built from TRBV10-2 and TRBJ2-7; no reliable D call. V was trimmed by 5 bases and J by 6 bases, leaving 17 bases between them. There are 14 residues in the CDR3. Germline CDR1 WSHSY, CDR2 SAAADI. The CDR3 DNA reads TGCGCCAGCAGTTACCTTACGACTGTAGGCGAGCAGTACTTC. Encoded protein: CASSYLTTVGEQYF.

The chain uses TRBV18 and TRBJ2-2; 10 positions agree with TRBD2. Trimming cost V 6 bases and J 7 bases; bases outside gene matches: 8. The CDR3 contains 15 residues. The germline V gene has CDR1 KGHSH and CDR2 LQKENI. The DNA for the CDR3 is TGTGCCAGCTCCGGACTAGCGGCCCCCAGCGGGGAGCTGTTTTTT. Protein product: CASSGLAAPSGELFF.

This clone was seen a few times. The V call is TRBV18, the J call TRBJ2-7, with TRBD1 matching over 9 bases. Germline V gene lookup returns CDR1 KGHSH and CDR2 LQKENI. J gave up 2 bases and V 2 bases, and 4 bases lay outside the gene matches. The CDR3 length is 15 residues. The CDR3 nucleotides are TGTGCCAGCTCACCAATTAGACAGGGGGCCTACGAGCAGTACTTC. It specifies CASSPIRQGAYEQYF.

The genes are TRBV10-3 and TRBJ2-7; TRBD1 is a possible D gene (5 bases). CDR3 length equals 12 residues. The germline V and J ends were trimmed by 6 bases and 6 bases, with 12 bases remaining between them. CDR1 and CDR2 (germline): ENHRY, SYGVKD. DNA of the CDR3: TGTGCCATCAGGGAGACCCAGGGCGAGCAGTACTTC. Amino acid sequence: CAIRETQGEQYF.

The genes are TRBV5-1 and TRBJ1-1; 7 nucleotides match TRBD1. V gave up 0 bases and J gave up 0 bases; unmatched junction bases: 11. Germline CDR1 and CDR2: SGHRS and YFSETQ. This CDR3 region has 18 residues. CDR3 residues: CASSLARAGGTLNTEAFF. CDR3 nucleotide sequence: TGCGCCAGCAGCTTGGCGAGGGCAGGGGGGACCCTGAACACTGAAGCTTTCTTT.